The rows below give T cell receptor beta chains drawn from one sample of a study of T cell repertoires in cytomegalovirus infection. TCRdb recomputed calls from the reads with MiXCR, one row per CDR3 protein. The data contain a few hundred thousand distinct CDR3 sequences, around two fifths of them seen just once; the ten biggest clones take up around 46%. No cognate antigen is known for these TCRs. The specimen comprised cultured PBMCs, sampled from culture after CMV antigen stimulation. The origin of the receptors is a human donor in good health (CMV status not recorded). Some clones in this sample may be carry-over from other donors' samples. Each CDR3 is given without its conserved first and last residue. Fields, in order: V gene, J gene, clone size, CDR3 protein. Rows give clone size only sometimes, using once, few, many, or a class for an expanded clone.

TRBV6-5	TRBJ1-4	-	ASTTQGSWEKLF
TRBV20-1	TRBJ1-6	-	SATRRGSSYNSPLH
TRBV18	TRBJ2-7	-	ASSPVPEGGGFEQY
TRBV5-6	TRBJ1-1	-	ASSRRVDTEAF
TRBV9	TRBJ1-1	many	ASSSYGGGFAGQENEAF
TRBV7-9	TRBJ1-1	few	ASSSRGALNEAF
TRBV7-6	TRBJ2-2	-	ASSQTGDGELF
TRBV27	TRBJ2-2	-	ASGLAGDTGELF
TRBV4-3	TRBJ1-2	-	ASSPYGGRSSILGYGYT
TRBV6-6	TRBJ1-5	-	ASSVQGDSNQPQH